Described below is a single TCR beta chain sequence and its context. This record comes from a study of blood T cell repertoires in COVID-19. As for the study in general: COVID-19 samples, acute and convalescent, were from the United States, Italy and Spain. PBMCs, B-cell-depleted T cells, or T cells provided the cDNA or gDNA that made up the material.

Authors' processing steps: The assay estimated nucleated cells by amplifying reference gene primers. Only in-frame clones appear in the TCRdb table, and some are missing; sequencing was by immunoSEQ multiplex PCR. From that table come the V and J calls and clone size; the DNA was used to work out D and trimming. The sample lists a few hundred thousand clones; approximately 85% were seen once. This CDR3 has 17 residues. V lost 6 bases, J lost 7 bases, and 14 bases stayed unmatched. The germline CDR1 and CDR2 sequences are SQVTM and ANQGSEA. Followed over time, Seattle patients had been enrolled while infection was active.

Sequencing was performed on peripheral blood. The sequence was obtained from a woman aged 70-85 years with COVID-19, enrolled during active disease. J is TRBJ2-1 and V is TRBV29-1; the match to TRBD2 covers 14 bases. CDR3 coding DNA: TGCAGCGTCGAAATACCGGGACTAGCGGGAGTGCGAAATGAGCAGTTCTTC. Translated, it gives CSVEIPGLAGVRNEQFF.